These 31 T cell receptor beta chains share one sample of origin, sequenced in a study of breast tumors, draining lymph nodes, adjacent tissues. TCRdb fed the multiplex PCR reads into MiXCR, producing one record per CDR3 protein. This table has some 130,000 distinct CDR3 sequences, around 24% appearing once. Samples came from axillary lymph nodes draining the breast cancer. Sequencing was carried out using axillary lymph node tissue. The receptor set was obtained from a female donor with breast cancer. Some clones in this sample may be carry-over from other donors' samples.

In this sample, this clonotype turned up many times. The rearrangement joins TRBV20-1 to TRBJ2-5; either TRBD1 or TRBD2 may fit D (6 bases each). Per the germline V gene, CDR1 is DFQATT and CDR2 is SNEGSKA (reference sequence). The CDR3 totals 14 residues. V lost 0 bases, J lost 10 bases, and 18 bases lay in between. The CDR3, as DNA: TGCAGTGCTAGAGAGAGGGGGGTCCGGGTCGTCCAGTACTTC. As protein: CSARERGVRVVQYF.

This clonotype came up once. A much bigger clone sits one base away, suggesting this may be a read error. The V call is TRBV7-2, the J call TRBJ2-1; TRBD2 might be the D (6 bases). V was pared by 0 bases and J by 4 bases, with 19 bases between. CDR3 length: 18 amino acids. Germline CDR1 is SGHTA and CDR2 is FQGNSA. The CDR3 sequence is CASSLASGTGGNYNEQFF. The CDR3 DNA reads TGTGCCAGCAGCTTAGCTTCCGGGACTGGCGGGAATTACAATGAGCAGTTCTTC.

Ten or more counts support this clonotype. V is TRBV6-1 and J is TRBJ2-3; D is tentatively TRBD1 or TRBD2 (5 bases each). CDR1 is MNHNS and CDR2 is SASEGT in the germline V gene. Trimming took 5 bases from V and 0 from J, leaving 12 bases between them. The CDR3 totals 15 residues. CDR3 region: CASSHRDLSTDTQYF. CDR3 nucleotides: TGTGCCAGCAGTCACCGGGACCTTAGCACAGATACGCAGTATTTT.

The chain is built from TRBV27 and TRBJ1-2; D call uncertain. Trimming removed 3 bases from V and 4 bases from J, with 12 bases in between. CDR1 is MNHEY, CDR2 SMNVEV, per germline (reference sequence). The CDR3 is 14 amino acids. The CDR3 nucleotides are TGTGCCAGCAGTTTGTCGTCGACACTCTATGGCTACACCTTC. Translated, it gives CASSLSSTLYGYTF.

CDR3 DNA sequence: TGCAGTGCCTCCAGGGGGGATACGCAGTATTTT. Protein product: CSASRGDTQYF. V is TRBV20-1 and J is TRBJ2-3, with 7 nucleotides matching TRBD1. The CDR3 runs 11 residues. The junction had 3 bases not matched to a gene; V was cut back by 6 bases and J by 6 bases. Per the germline V gene, CDR1 is DFQATT and CDR2 is SNEGSKA (reference sequence).

About this clonotype: With a much larger clone just one base away, this may be a read error. The rearrangement links TRBV30 to TRBJ2-5, with 7 bases lining up with TRBD2. Trimming took 0 bases from V and 6 from J; bases not matched to a gene: 7. The CDR3 length is 14 residues. Germline CDR1 is GTSNPN and CDR2 is SVGIG (reference sequence). The CDR3 DNA reads as TGTGCCTGGAGTGTAGTACTAGCGACGAAGACCCAGTACTTC. Translated: CAWSVVLATKTQYF. The variable domain in full, completed from reference TRBV30 and TRBJ2-5, reads SQTIHQWPATLVQPVGSPLSLECTVEGTSNPNLYWYRQAAGRGLQLLFYSVGIGQISSEVPQNLSASRPQDRQFILSSKKLLLSDSGFYLCAWSVVLATKTQYFGPGTRLLVL.

Ten or more counts support this clonotype. The chain links TRBV3-1 to TRBJ1-4; 10 positions agree with TRBD1. V lost 0 bases, J lost 11 bases, and 6 bases stayed unmatched. Germline V gene data show CDR1 as LGHDT and CDR2 as YNNKEL (reference sequence). The CDR3 has 15 amino acids. The CDR3 region is CASSQDPDRGRKLFF. In DNA, the CDR3 is TGTGCCAGCAGCCAAGATCCGGACAGGGGGAGGAAACTGTTTTTT.

This clonotype came up many times. The chain links TRBV28 to TRBJ2-7, with D tentatively TRBD2 (7 bases). Germline V lookup: CDR1 MDHEN, CDR2 SYDVKM. The CDR3 has 15 residues. V lost 7 bases, J lost 0 bases, and 16 bases lay in between. CDR3 residues: CASTHGGADSYEQYF. CDR3 DNA sequence: TGTGCCAGCACTCATGGGGGGGCAGACTCCTACGAGCAGTACTTC.

Remarks on this clonotype: Given a much more abundant clone one base away, this may be a read error. V and J are TRBV5-8 and TRBJ1-5, with D possibly being TRBD1 (6 bases). V was clipped by 1 base and J by 5 bases, with 13 bases between them. In germline, CDR1 is SGHTS, CDR2 YDEGEE. This CDR3 has 15 residues. DNA of the CDR3: TGTGCCAGCAGCTTGATGGCACAGGGCCATCAGCCCCAGCATTTT. Protein product: CASSLMAQGHQPQHF.

This clonotype came up many times. The gene calls are TRBV6-5 and TRBJ2-1; possible D gene TRBD2, 5 bases. The length of the CDR3 is 17 residues. The V end lost 5 bases, the J end lost 0 bases, and 17 bases lay between the germline ends. Per the germline V gene, CDR1 is MNHEY and CDR2 is SVGAGI. CDR3 coding DNA: TGTGCCAGCAGTCCTCGGACTCCTAGGAGCTCCTACAATGAGCAGTTCTTC. Translated, it gives CASSPRTPRSSYNEQFF.

With respect to this clonotype: The junction and the germline gene differ at one end; a read error may be behind it. The V and J genes are TRBV6-2 or TRBV6-3 and TRBJ2-2; 7 bases are shared with TRBD1. Germline V lookup: CDR1 MNHEY, CDR2 SVGEGT. The CDR3 has 16 residues. The CDR3 DNA sequence: TGTACCAGCAGTATACAGGGGATGCGATACACCGGGGAGCTGTTTTTT. Translated: CTSSIQGMRYTGELFF.

This chain connects TRBV3-1 to TRBJ2-7, with 10 bases lining up with TRBD1. The germline CDR1 and CDR2 sequences are LGHDT and YNNKEL (reference sequence). This CDR3 region has 14 residues. Trimming removed 4 bases from V and 4 bases from J; junction bases left unmatched: 4. The CDR3 reads CASSRQGAVYEQYF. The CDR3 nucleotides are TGTGCCAGCAGCCGACAGGGGGCAGTATACGAGCAGTACTTC.

This clonotype was seen a handful of times. The chain carries TRBV30 and TRBJ1-5; 9 bases are a match to TRBD1. The CDR3 has 16 residues. CDR1 and CDR2 from the germline V gene are GTSNPN and SVGIG (reference sequence). J lost 2 bases, V lost 2 bases, and 7 bases had no gene match. CDR3 nucleotides: TGTGCCTGGAGTAAAAACCGGGACAGGGGCAATCAGCCCCAGCATTTT. Its translation is CAWSKNRDRGNQPQHF.

For this clonotype: A much larger clone lies a single base off, so this may be a read error. The rearrangement uses TRBV18 and TRBJ2-7; D perhaps matches TRBD1 (5 bases). Germline CDR1 and CDR2: KGHSH and LQKENI. Deletions cut 0 bases from V and 12 bases from J, with 15 bases between. CDR3 length: 13 amino acids. Written as DNA, the CDR3 is TGTGCCAGCTCACCACCTCCCGGACATGGGCGGTACTTC. Protein: CASSPPPGHGRYF.

Ten or more counts support this clonotype. The chain links TRBV6-5 to TRBJ2-6; D is unresolved. Trimming left V 6 bases short and J 0 bases short, with 9 bases between. In germline, CDR1 is MNHEY, CDR2 SVGAGI. The CDR3 is 15 amino acids. The CDR3 protein is CASSNFDSGANVLTF. CDR3 coding DNA: TGTGCCAGCAGCAACTTCGACTCTGGGGCCAACGTCCTGACTTTC.

The count of this clonotype is one. This may arise from a read error, as a much more abundant clone is one base away. The chain recombines TRBV3-1 with TRBJ2-1, with D uncertain. V was pared by 5 bases and J by 12 bases, with 14 bases between. CDR1 is LGHDT and CDR2 is YNNKEL in the germline V gene (reference sequence). This CDR3 region has 12 residues. DNA of the CDR3: TGTGCCAGCAGCTCAATACAAGATGGGCAGTTCTTC. It specifies CASSSIQDGQFF.

Comments on this clonotype: A much larger clone differs by one base, so this may be a read error. The V and J genes are TRBV2 and TRBJ2-1; 8 bases line up with TRBD2. V trimming: 6 bases; J trimming: 8 bases; junction bases outside the gene matches: 12. The CDR3 runs to 15 residues. Germline V gives CDR1 SNHLY, CDR2 FYNNEI. CDR3 loop: CASRRSSGSDDEQFF. The CDR3, as DNA: TGTGCCAGCAGGAGATCGAGCGGGAGCGACGATGAGCAGTTCTTC.

There are a few counts of this clonotype. V is TRBV19 and J is TRBJ1-1; D is possibly TRBD1 (5 bases). This CDR3 is 13 amino acids long. V was clipped by 5 bases and J by 5 bases, with 12 bases between them. Germline loops: CDR1 LNHDA, CDR2 SQIVND (reference sequence). CDR3 nucleotide sequence: TGTGCCAGTAGTCCCAGGGAAGCGACTGAAGCTTTCTTT. This codes for CASSPREATEAFF.

A few counts support this clonotype. This chain joins TRBV19 and TRBJ1-1; D uncertain. Deletions cut 3 bases from V and 3 bases from J, with 11 bases between. Germline values: CDR1 LNHDA, CDR2 SQIVND (reference sequence). CDR3 size: 14 residues. CDR3 nucleotides: TGTGCCAGTAGTATCTGGGGTTTGGACACTGAAGCTTTCTTT. It is translated as CASSIWGLDTEAFF. Complete variable domain (other parts from reference TRBV19 and TRBJ1-1): DGGITQSPKYLFRKEGQNVTLSCEQNLNHDAMYWYRQDPGQGLRLIYYSQIVNDFQKGDIAEGYSVSREKKESFPLTVTSAQKNPTAFYLCASSIWGLDTEAFFGQGTRLTVV.

J is TRBJ2-1 and V is TRBV27; 12 bases are shared with TRBD1. CDR3 length: 15 amino acids. After removal of 5 bases from V and 8 bases from J, the junction contained 7 bases not matched to a gene. Germline V lookup: CDR1 MNHEY, CDR2 SMNVEV (reference sequence). The CDR3 protein is CASSTGTGGIDEQFF. In DNA, the CDR3 is TGTGCCAGCAGTACCGGGACAGGGGGCATCGATGAGCAGTTCTTC.

J is TRBJ1-1 and V is TRBV2; D may be TRBD1 (6 bases). The ends were cut back, 7 bases at V and 10 bases at J, with 22 bases in the middle. Germline CDR1 reads SNHLY; CDR2 reads FYNNEI. The CDR3 runs to 14 residues. The CDR3 coding sequence is TGTGCCAGCAAACCGCCGGGACAAGGGGGTAGAGCTTTCTTT. This sequence encodes CASKPPGQGGRAFF.

This clonotype was observed many times. This sequence joins TRBV6-1 and TRBJ2-7; D perhaps matches TRBD1 (6 bases). Germline V gene lookup returns CDR1 MNHNS and CDR2 SASEGT. Trimming left V 9 bases short and J 2 bases short, with 14 bases between. This CDR3 is built from 13 residues. CDR3 residues: CASRQDAAYEQYF. The CDR3 nucleotides are TGTGCCAGTAGACAGGACGCGGCCTACGAGCAGTACTTC.

This clonotype was counted at least ten times. CDR3 nucleotides: TGTGCCAGCAGTCGGACAAGTCCCTACGAGCAGTACTTC. It yields the protein CASSRTSPYEQYF. The genes are TRBV6-2 or TRBV6-3 and TRBJ2-7; the D gene is possibly TRBD1 (5 bases). The CDR3 runs 13 residues. CDR1 is MNHEY, CDR2 SVGEGT, per germline. The V gene lost 5 bases and the J gene lost 2 bases, with 10 bases spanning the gap.

This clonotype showed up many times. The chain has TRBV27 and TRBJ1-4; D remains ambiguous. In germline, CDR1 is MNHEY, CDR2 SMNVEV (reference sequence). V was clipped by 6 bases and J by 4 bases, with 15 bases between them. The CDR3 is 15 amino acids. CDR3 in amino acids: CASRGNGAYNEKLFF. The DNA for the CDR3 is TGTGCCAGCAGGGGAAACGGAGCATATAATGAAAAACTGTTTTTT.

This clonotype was counted a few times. The rearrangement joins TRBV28 to TRBJ1-6; a possible D gene is TRBD1 (5 bases). The V end lost 3 bases, the J end lost 10 bases, and 16 bases lay between the germline ends. CDR1 is MDHEN and CDR2 is SYDVKM in the germline V gene. There are 15 residues in the CDR3. CDR3 sequence (DNA): TGTGCCAGCAGTTTCCAGGGTAGGGTGTCCTCACCCCTCCACTTT. Translated: CASSFQGRVSSPLHF.

The table lists this clonotype with many counts. V gene TRBV6-1 combines with J gene TRBJ2-5; a weak D match, TRBD1 (6 bases). This CDR3 spans 13 amino acids. CDR1 and CDR2 from the germline V gene are MNHNS and SASEGT. The V gene lost 5 bases and the J gene lost 3 bases, with 10 bases spanning the gap. The CDR3 spells CASSIYREETQYF. The CDR3 DNA reads as TGTGCCAGCAGTATTTACAGGGAAGAGACCCAGTACTTC.

This clonotype was counted a few times. The genes are TRBV25-1 and TRBJ2-7, with D unresolved. The germline CDR1 and CDR2 sequences are MGHDK and SYGVNS. V was shortened by 3 bases and J by 7 bases, with 13 bases between the two germline ends. The CDR3 is made up of 13 amino acids. CDR3 loop: CASSDRTPLEQYF. The DNA of the CDR3 is TGTGCCAGCAGTGATCGGACGCCCTTGGAGCAGTACTTC.

A note on this clonotype: Given a much more abundant clone one base away, this may be a read error. This CDR3 fails to terminate in the conserved phenylalanine or tryptophan, so it likely reflects a read error. The genes are TRBV11-3 and TRBJ2-5, with D tentatively TRBD2 (6 bases). Looked up from germline, CDR1 is SGHNT and CDR2 is YENEEA. The CDR3 contains 15 residues. V lost 6 bases to trimming and J lost 4 bases, with 18 bases between them. The CDR3 loop is CASSYISGRAETQYL. CDR3 nucleotides: TGTGCCAGCAGTTATATTAGCGGCAGGGCAGAGACCCAGTACTTG.

This clonotype was observed many times. The chain recombines TRBV30 with TRBJ2-1; TRBD2 is a possible D gene (6 bases). Looked up from germline, CDR1 is GTSNPN and CDR2 is SVGIG (reference sequence). The CDR3 consists of 15 residues. Between the trimmed V and J ends, which lost 1 base and 7 bases, there was a span of 17 bases. The CDR3 DNA reads as TGTGCCTGGAGTGAGAGGAGGGCTGGTGGGAATGAGCAGTTCTTC. Protein sequence: CAWSERRAGGNEQFF.

The table lists this clonotype with a few counts. The chain joins TRBV19 to TRBJ1-6, with a possible D match to TRBD1 (6 bases). V dropped 3 bases and J dropped 9 bases, with 18 bases sitting between them. This CDR3 spans 16 amino acids. The germline CDR1 and CDR2 sequences are LNHDA and SQIVND (reference sequence). CDR3: CASSIRGGLQISPLHF. DNA for the CDR3: TGTGCCAGTAGTATCAGGGGAGGACTTCAAATTTCACCCCTCCACTTT.

The chain couples TRBV30 to TRBJ2-3; 8 nucleotides line up with TRBD2. The J segment lost 1 base and the V segment lost 2 bases, leaving 11 bases of the junction unmatched. This CDR3 comprises 17 residues. Per the germline V gene, CDR1 is GTSNPN and CDR2 is SVGIG (reference sequence). DNA for the CDR3: TGTGCCTGGAGTTTTAGCTTAGCGGGAAGGGGCACAGATACGCAGTATTTT. Translating it yields CAWSFSLAGRGTDTQYF.